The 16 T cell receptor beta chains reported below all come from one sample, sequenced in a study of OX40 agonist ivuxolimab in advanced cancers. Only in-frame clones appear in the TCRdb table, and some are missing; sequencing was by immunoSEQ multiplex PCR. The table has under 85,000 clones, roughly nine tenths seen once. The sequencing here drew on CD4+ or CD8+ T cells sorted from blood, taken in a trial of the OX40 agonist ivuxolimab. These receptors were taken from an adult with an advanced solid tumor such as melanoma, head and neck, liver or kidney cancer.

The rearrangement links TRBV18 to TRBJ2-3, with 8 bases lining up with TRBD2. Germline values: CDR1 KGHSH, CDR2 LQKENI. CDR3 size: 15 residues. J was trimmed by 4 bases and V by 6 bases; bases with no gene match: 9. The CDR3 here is CASSPAGVGSDTQYF. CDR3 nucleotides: TGTGCCAGCTCCCCAGCGGGAGTGGGGTCAGATACGCAGTATTTT.

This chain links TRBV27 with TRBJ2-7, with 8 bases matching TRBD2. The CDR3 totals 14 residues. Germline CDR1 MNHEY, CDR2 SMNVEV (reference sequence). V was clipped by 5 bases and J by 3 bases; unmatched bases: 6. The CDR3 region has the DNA TGTGCCAGCAGTGCTCAGAGCGGGAGCTACGAGCAGTACTTC. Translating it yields CASSAQSGSYEQYF.

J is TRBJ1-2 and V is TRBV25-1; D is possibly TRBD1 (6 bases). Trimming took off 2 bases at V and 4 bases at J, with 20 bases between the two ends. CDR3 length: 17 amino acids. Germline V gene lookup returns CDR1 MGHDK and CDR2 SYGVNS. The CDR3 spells CASSEGGGQGGRYGYTF. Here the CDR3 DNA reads TGTGCCAGCAGTGAAGGGGGGGGGCAGGGAGGACGCTATGGCTACACCTTC.

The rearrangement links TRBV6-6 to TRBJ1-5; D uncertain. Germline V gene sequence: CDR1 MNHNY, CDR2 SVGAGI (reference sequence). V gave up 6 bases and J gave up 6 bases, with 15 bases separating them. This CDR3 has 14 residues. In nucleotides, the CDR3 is TGTGCCAGCAGCTACGGACTAACGCGTCAGCCCCAGCATTTT. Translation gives CASSYGLTRQPQHF.

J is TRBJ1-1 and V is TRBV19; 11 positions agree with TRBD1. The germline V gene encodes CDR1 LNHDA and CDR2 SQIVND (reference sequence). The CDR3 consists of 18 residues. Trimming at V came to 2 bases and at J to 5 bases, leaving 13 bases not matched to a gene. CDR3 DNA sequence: TGTGCCAGTAGTATAAGTCTGGGACAGGGGGTTATGGGAACTGAAGCTTTCTTT. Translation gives CASSISLGQGVMGTEAFF.

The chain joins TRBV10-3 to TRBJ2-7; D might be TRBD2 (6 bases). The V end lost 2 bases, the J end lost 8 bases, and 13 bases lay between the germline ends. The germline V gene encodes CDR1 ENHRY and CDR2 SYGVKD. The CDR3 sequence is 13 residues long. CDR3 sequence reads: CAISEAQGGQQYF. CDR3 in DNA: TGTGCCATCAGTGAGGCCCAAGGAGGGCAGCAGTACTTC.

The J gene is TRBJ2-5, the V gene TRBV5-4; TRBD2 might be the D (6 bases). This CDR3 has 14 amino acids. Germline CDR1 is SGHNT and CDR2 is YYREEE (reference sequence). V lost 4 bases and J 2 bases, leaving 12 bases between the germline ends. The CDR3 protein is CASSRGGTQETQYF. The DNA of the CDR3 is TGTGCCAGCAGCCGCGGTGGGACTCAAGAGACCCAGTACTTC.

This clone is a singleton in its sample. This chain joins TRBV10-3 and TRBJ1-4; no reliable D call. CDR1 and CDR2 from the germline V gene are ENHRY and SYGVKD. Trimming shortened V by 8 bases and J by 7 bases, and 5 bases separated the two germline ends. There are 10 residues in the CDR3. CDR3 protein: CAIGVEKLFF. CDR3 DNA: TGTGCCATCGGGGTTGAAAAACTGTTTTTT.

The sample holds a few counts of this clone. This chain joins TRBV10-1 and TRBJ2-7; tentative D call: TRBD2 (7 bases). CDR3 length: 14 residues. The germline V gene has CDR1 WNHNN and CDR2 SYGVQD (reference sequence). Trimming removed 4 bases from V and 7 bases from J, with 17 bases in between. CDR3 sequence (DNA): TGCGCCAGCAGTGCGGGACAACTAGCGAGAGAGCAGTACTTC. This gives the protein CASSAGQLAREQYF.

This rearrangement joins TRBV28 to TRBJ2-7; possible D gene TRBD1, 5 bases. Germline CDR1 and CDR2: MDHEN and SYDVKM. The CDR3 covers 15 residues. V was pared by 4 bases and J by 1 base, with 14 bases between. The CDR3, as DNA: TGTGCCAGCAGTTCCCAGGGAAAAAATTCCTACGAGCAGTACTTC. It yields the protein CASSSQGKNSYEQYF.

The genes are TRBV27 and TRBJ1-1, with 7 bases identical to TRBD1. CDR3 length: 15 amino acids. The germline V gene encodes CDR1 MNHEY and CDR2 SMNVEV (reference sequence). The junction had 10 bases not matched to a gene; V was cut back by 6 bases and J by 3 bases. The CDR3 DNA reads TGTGCCAGCAGACATCAGGGGGGGAAACACACTGAAGCTTTCTTT. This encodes CASRHQGGKHTEAFF.

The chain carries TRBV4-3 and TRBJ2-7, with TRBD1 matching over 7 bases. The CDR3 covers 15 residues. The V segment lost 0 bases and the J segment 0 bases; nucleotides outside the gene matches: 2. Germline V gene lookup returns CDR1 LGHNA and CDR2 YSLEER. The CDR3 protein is CASSQEQGYSYEQYF. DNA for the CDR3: TGCGCCAGCAGCCAAGAACAGGGGTACTCCTACGAGCAGTACTTC.

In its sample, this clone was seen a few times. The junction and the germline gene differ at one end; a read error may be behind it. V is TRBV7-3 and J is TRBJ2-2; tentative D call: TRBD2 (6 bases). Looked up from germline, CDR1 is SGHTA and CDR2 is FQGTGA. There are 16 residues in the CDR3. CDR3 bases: TGTGCCAGCAGCTTACTCACGGGAGCGAAGACCGGGGAGCTGTTTTTT. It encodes CASSLLTGAKTGELFF. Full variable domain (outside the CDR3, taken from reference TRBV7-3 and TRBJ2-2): GAGVSQTPSNKVTEKGKYVELRCDPISGHTALYWYRQSLGQGPEFLIYFQGTGAADDSGLPNDRFFAVRPEGSVSTLKIQRTERGDSAVYLCASSLLTGAKTGELFFGEGSRLTVL.

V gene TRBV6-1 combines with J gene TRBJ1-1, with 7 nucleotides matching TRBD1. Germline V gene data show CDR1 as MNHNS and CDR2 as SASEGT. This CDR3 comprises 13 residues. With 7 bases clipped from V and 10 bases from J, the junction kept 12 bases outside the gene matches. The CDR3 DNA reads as TGTGCCAGCACCGTTTCTATACAGGGGACAGCTTTCTTT. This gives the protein CASTVSIQGTAFF.

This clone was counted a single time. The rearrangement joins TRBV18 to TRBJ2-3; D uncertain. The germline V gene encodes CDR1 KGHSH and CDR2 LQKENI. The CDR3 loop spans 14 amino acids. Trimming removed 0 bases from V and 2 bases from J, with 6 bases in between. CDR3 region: CASSPPTDTDTQYF. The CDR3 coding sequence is TGTGCCAGCTCACCACCCACAGACACAGATACGCAGTATTTT.

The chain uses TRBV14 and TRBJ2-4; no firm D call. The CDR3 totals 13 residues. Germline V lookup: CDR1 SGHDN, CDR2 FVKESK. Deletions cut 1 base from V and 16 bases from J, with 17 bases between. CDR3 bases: TGTGCCAGCAGCCAAGCGGTACAAGGGCCCCTTTACTTC. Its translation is CASSQAVQGPLYF.